The entry that follows covers one T cell receptor beta chain sequence. As yet, its antigen is unknown. This sample is part of a study of T cell responses to AZD1222 COVID-19 vaccine. The study's findings and limits: Spike-specific TCR depth and breadth grew after two AZD1222 doses. Only a handful of AZD1222 recipients, roughly 6 in all, had baseline seropositivity. Regions 160-218 and 743-854 dominated among vaccine-associated CD4 TCRs spanning spike. White British ancestry dominated among donors, who included more females, and clonal diversity was possibly underestimated.

CDR1 and CDR2 from the germline V gene are SGHDN and FVKESK. V lost 0 bases, J lost 6 bases, and 12 bases lay in between. This CDR3 comprises 14 residues. Measured with immunoSEQ multiplex PCR; TCRdb has only the in-frame clones, and not every one. The sample holds 120,000 to 150,000 clones, 91% seen once. This sequence was found in an adult who received the MenACWY meningococcal vaccine as a control. This chain connects TRBV14 to TRBJ2-7; TRBD1 is a possible D gene (7 bases). Specimen: peripheral blood, collected 28 days after the second dose of the MenACWY control vaccine. For the CDR3, the DNA is TGTGCCAGCAGCCAAGATCTCAGGGGGGCCGAGCAGTACTTC. It encodes CASSQDLRGAEQYF.